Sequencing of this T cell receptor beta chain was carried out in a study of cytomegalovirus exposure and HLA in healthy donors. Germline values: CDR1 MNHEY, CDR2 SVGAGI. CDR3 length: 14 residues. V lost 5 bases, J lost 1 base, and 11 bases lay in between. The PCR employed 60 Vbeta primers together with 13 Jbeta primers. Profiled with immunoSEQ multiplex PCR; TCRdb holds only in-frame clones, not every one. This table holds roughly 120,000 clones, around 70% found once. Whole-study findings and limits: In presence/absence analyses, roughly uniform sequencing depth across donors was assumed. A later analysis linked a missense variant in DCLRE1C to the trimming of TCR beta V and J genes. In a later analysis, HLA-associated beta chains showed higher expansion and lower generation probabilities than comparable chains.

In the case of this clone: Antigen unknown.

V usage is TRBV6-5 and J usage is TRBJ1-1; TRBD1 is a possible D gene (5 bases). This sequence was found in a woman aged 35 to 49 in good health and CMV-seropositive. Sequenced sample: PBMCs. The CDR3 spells CASSLDGQNTEAFF. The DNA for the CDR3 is TGTGCCAGCAGTCTAGACGGACAGAACACTGAAGCTTTCTTT.